These 24 T cell receptor beta chains came from one sample sequenced in a study of cytomegalovirus exposure and HLA in healthy donors. PCR amplification relied on 60 Vbeta primers (plus 13 Jbeta primers). Data came from immunoSEQ multiplex PCR; TCRdb stores just in-frame clones and leaves some out. The profile covers some 180,000 clones, with around 82% appearing a single time and just under 3% taken by the ten largest. Sequenced input: PBMCs. The receptor source for this set is a woman aged 25 to 39 in good health and CMV-seronegative.

The chain joins TRBV6-4 to TRBJ1-1, with D maybe TRBD1 (5 bases). The CDR3 contains 14 residues. Per germline, CDR1 MRHNA and CDR2 SNTAGT. Trimming removed 6 bases from V and 0 bases from J, with 11 bases in between. In DNA form, the CDR3 reads TGTGCCAGCAGGAGATCAGGGATGAACACTGAAGCTTTCTTT. Protein: CASRRSGMNTEAFF.

This chain joins TRBV28 and TRBJ1-5; D not certain. Germline values: CDR1 MDHEN, CDR2 SYDVKM. The CDR3 has 11 amino acids. Trimming shortened V by 3 bases and J by 7 bases, and 4 bases separated the two germline ends. Here the CDR3 reads CASSFGQPQHF. CDR3 sequence (DNA): TGTGCCAGCAGTTTCGGGCAGCCCCAGCATTTT.

V usage is TRBV30 and J usage is TRBJ1-6; 7 bases align to TRBD1. The CDR3 has 15 residues. With V trimmed by 4 bases and J by 8 bases, 11 bases remained unmatched. The germline CDR1 and CDR2 sequences are GTSNPN and SVGIG (reference sequence). The CDR3 coding sequence is TGTGCCTGGACCCTGACAGGGTTTGAGGATTCACCCCTCCACTTT. Protein product: CAWTLTGFEDSPLHF.

V gene TRBV7-2 combines with J gene TRBJ2-1; D may be TRBD1 (5 bases). Germline V gene sequence: CDR1 SGHTA, CDR2 FQGNSA. Trimming left V 5 bases short and J 7 bases short, with 15 bases between. The CDR3 totals 14 residues. The CDR3 protein is CASSQGAIRNEQFF. DNA for the CDR3: TGTGCCAGCAGCCAAGGGGCAATTAGGAATGAGCAGTTCTTC. Drawing the rest from reference TRBV7-2 and TRBJ2-1, the complete variable domain is GAGVSQSPSNKVTEKGKDVELRCDPISGHTALYWYRQSLGQGLEFLIYFQGNSAPDKSGLPSDRFSAERTGGSVSTLTIQRTQQEDSAVYLCASSQGAIRNEQFFGPGTRLTVL.

The chain has TRBV7-9 and TRBJ2-1, with TRBD2 matching 12 bases. The CDR3 consists of 15 residues. The V segment lost 5 bases and the J segment 7 bases; nucleotides outside the gene matches: 6. Germline CDR1 SEHNR, CDR2 FQNEAQ (reference sequence). CDR3 sequence (DNA): TGTGCCAGCAGCCCCAGACTAGCGGGAGAGAATGAGCAGTTCTTC. It specifies CASSPRLAGENEQFF.

This clone appeared a few times. This rearrangement joins TRBV2 to TRBJ1-1; the D gene is possibly TRBD1 (5 bases). Germline-derived CDR1 and CDR2 are SNHLY and FYNNEI. Trimming cost V 3 bases and J 7 bases, with 12 bases left between them. The CDR3 sequence is 13 residues long. The CDR3 reads CASSDAGLREAFF. CDR3 in DNA: TGTGCCAGCAGTGATGCAGGGTTACGTGAAGCTTTCTTT.

This clone was detected only a few times. The J gene is TRBJ1-1, the V gene TRBV5-5, with 11 bases matching TRBD1. J was trimmed by 5 bases and V by 3 bases; bases with no gene match: 6. Per the germline V gene, CDR1 is SGHKS and CDR2 is YYEKEE (reference sequence). The CDR3 is made up of 15 amino acids. In DNA form, the CDR3 reads TGTGCCAGCAGCTACCCCGGACAGGGGGCGACTGAAGCTTTCTTT. The encoded protein is CASSYPGQGATEAFF.

This chain links TRBV5-1 with TRBJ2-3; possible D gene TRBD1, 6 bases. Trimming took 5 bases from V and 4 from J, leaving 14 bases between them. The CDR3 has 14 residues. CDR1 and CDR2 (germline): SGHRS, YFSETQ. CDR3 coding DNA: TGCGCCAGCAGAACAGGGTTGGGTTCAGATACGCAGTATTTT. It translates to CASRTGLGSDTQYF. The full variable domain, rest sourced from reference TRBV5-1 and TRBJ2-3, is KAGVTQTPRYLIKTRGQQVTLSCSPISGHRSVSWYQQTPGQGLQFLFEYFSETQRNKGNFPGRFSGRQFSNSRSEMNVSTLELGDSALYLCASRTGLGSDTQYFGPGTRLTVL.

The rearrangement joins TRBV19 to TRBJ2-1, with TRBD1 identical over 11 bases. The CDR3 is 19 amino acids. The V gene end was trimmed by 6 bases and the J gene end by 0 bases; junction bases not matched to a gene: 13. Germline V gene data show CDR1 as LNHDA and CDR2 as SQIVND (reference sequence). CDR3 protein: CASSWDRGSLSSSYNEQFF. CDR3 coding DNA: TGTGCCAGTAGCTGGGACAGGGGGTCCCTATCAAGCTCCTACAATGAGCAGTTCTTC.

This clone was picked up one time. The rearrangement links TRBV13 to TRBJ2-5; D perhaps matches TRBD1 (7 bases). Germline values: CDR1 PRHDT, CDR2 FYEKMQ (reference sequence). Trimming removed 5 bases at V and 5 bases at J, with 18 bases between. This CDR3 is built from 15 residues. The CDR3 DNA is TGTGCCAGCAGCGCACCAGGGGGGACTTGGGAGACCCAGTACTTC. It specifies CASSAPGGTWETQYF.

This chain links TRBV7-9 with TRBJ2-2; no definite D call. The CDR3 contains 12 residues. From germline, CDR1 is SEHNR and CDR2 FQNEAQ (reference sequence). Written as DNA, the CDR3 is TGTGCTATACGGTTCGACACCGGGGAGCTGTTTTTT. Amino acid sequence: CAIRFDTGELFF.

In regard to this clone: Germline and junction disagree at one end, which may indicate a read error. The chain employs TRBV7-7 and TRBJ2-3, with 13 bases fitting TRBD2. Germline values: CDR1 SSHAT, CDR2 FNYEAQ (reference sequence). The CDR3 has 16 residues. The CDR3 here is CASSPGLAGDTDTQYF. CDR3 in DNA: TGTGCTAGCAGCCCTGGACTAGCGGGGGACACAGATACGCAGTATTTT. Full variable domain (missing parts from reference TRBV7-7 and TRBJ2-3): GAGVSQSPRYKVTKRGQDVTLRCDPISSHATLYWYQQALGQGPEFLTYFNYEAQPDKSGLPSDRFSAERPEGSISTLTIQRTEQRDSAMYRCASSPGLAGDTDTQYFGPGTRLTVL.

V gene TRBV7-9 combines with J gene TRBJ2-7; D not certain. The CDR3 spans 15 residues. Germline V gives CDR1 SEHNR, CDR2 FQNEAQ (reference sequence). Trimming shortened V by 7 bases and J by 3 bases, and 19 bases separated the two germline ends. The CDR3 region is CASTSETGFDYEQYF. The CDR3 bases are TGTGCCAGCACCTCCGAAACTGGTTTCGACTACGAGCAGTACTTC.

This clone was detected once. CDR3 sequence reads: CASSQGGQGSGTQYF. In DNA form, the CDR3 reads TGTGCCAGCAGCCAGGGCGGACAGGGCTCAGGTACCCAGTACTTC. The genes are TRBV4-2 and TRBJ2-5; 8 bases map to TRBD1. From germline, CDR1 is LGHNA and CDR2 YNFKEQ. The CDR3 totals 15 residues. After removal of 3 bases from V and 8 bases from J, the junction contained 11 bases not matched to a gene.

The chain's CDR3 is CASSWTRAGEQFF. DNA of the CDR3: TGTGCCAGCAGCTGGACTAGGGCAGGGGAGCAGTTCTTC. The chain employs TRBV5-6 and TRBJ2-1; 7 positions match TRBD2. The ends lost 3 bases at V and 10 bases at J; junction bases unmatched: 7. From germline, CDR1 is SGHDT and CDR2 YYEEEE. The CDR3 is 13 residues long.

A single count supports this clone. Relative to the germline gene, one junction end is altered; a read error may explain this. V gene TRBV29-1 combines with J gene TRBJ1-2, with a tentative D call TRBD1 (5 bases). The CDR3 totals 13 residues. Germline CDR1 and CDR2: SQVTM and ANQGSEA. As DNA, the CDR3 is TGCAGCGTTCGCAGGGAAAGTTTCTATGGCTACCCCTTC. Encoded protein: CSVRRESFYGYPF.

The chain couples TRBV7-8 to TRBJ2-2; tentatively, D is TRBD1 (6 bases). Germline loops: CDR1 SGHVS, CDR2 FQNEAQ. This CDR3 region has 14 residues. V lost 10 bases and J 3 bases, leaving 15 bases between the germline ends. The CDR3 is CATPPQGYTGELFF. The CDR3 DNA is TGTGCCACACCACCTCAGGGGTACACCGGGGAGCTGTTTTTT.

This chain links TRBV6-5 with TRBJ1-5; 9 nucleotides line up with TRBD1. The CDR3 is 15 amino acids. J lost 5 bases, V lost 6 bases, and 8 bases had no gene match. Germline V gene sequence: CDR1 MNHEY, CDR2 SVGAGI. The CDR3, as DNA: TGTGCCAGCAGGGGGGGACAGGGTGGGGATCAGCCCCAGCATTTT. It is translated as CASRGGQGGDQPQHF.

The genes are TRBV7-3 and TRBJ2-1; D may be TRBD1 (6 bases). Germline CDR1 reads SGHTA; CDR2 reads FQGTGA. V was pared by 3 bases and J by 4 bases, with 13 bases between. This CDR3 has 15 amino acids. In DNA form, the CDR3 reads TGTGCCAGCAGCTTGGGGGCTCAACGATACAATGAGCAGTTCTTC. As protein: CASSLGAQRYNEQFF.

The chain has TRBV5-1 and TRBJ2-5, with 8 bases lining up with TRBD1. The J segment lost 4 bases and the V segment lost 0 bases, leaving 8 bases of the junction unmatched. Germline V CDR1 and CDR2: SGHRS, YFSETQ. This CDR3 has 16 amino acids. CDR3 coding DNA: TGCGCCAGCAGCTTGGCGGACAGGGCGTTGAGAGAGACCCAGTACTTC. It codes for CASSLADRALRETQYF.

This chain connects TRBV12-5 to TRBJ1-2; maybe TRBD1 (5 bases). With 0 bases removed from V and 4 bases from J, the gap between germline ends came to 9 bases. Germline V gene sequence: CDR1 LGHNT, CDR2 FRNRAP. The length of the CDR3 is 14 residues. The CDR3 DNA sequence: TGTGCTAGTGGTTTGGTTGGCAGGGCCTATGGCTACACCTTC. This sequence encodes CASGLVGRAYGYTF.

This clone was recorded a few times. CDR3 residues: CASSLVVASDTQYF. In DNA form, the CDR3 reads TGTGCCAGCAGCTTGGTAGTAGCGTCAGATACGCAGTATTTT. The V and J genes are TRBV7-2 and TRBJ2-3, with a possible D match to TRBD2 (5 bases). The CDR3 sequence is 14 residues long. Germline V CDR1 and CDR2: SGHTA, FQGNSA. The germline V and J ends were trimmed by 3 bases and 4 bases, with 11 bases remaining between them.

The chain links TRBV5-1 to TRBJ1-4; D perhaps matches TRBD1 (5 bases). CDR1 is SGHRS and CDR2 is YFSETQ in the germline V gene. The CDR3 contains 16 residues. V gave up 2 bases and J gave up 0 bases, with 11 bases separating them. CDR3 sequence reads: CASSLTGFATNEKLFF. The CDR3 DNA follows: TGCGCCAGCAGCTTAACAGGATTTGCAACTAATGAAAAACTGTTTTTT.

V usage is TRBV10-3 and J usage is TRBJ2-1; 8 bases align to TRBD2. J gave up 2 bases and V 10 bases, and 1 base lay outside the gene matches. The CDR3 length is 12 residues. CDR1 is ENHRY, CDR2 SYGVKD, per germline. The DNA for the CDR3 is TGTGCCAGTAGCGGGACCTACAATGAGCAGTTCTTC. Residues: CASSGTYNEQFF.